The clone carrying this T cell receptor beta chain was counted a few times. From the RT-PCR reads, TCRdb called clonotypes with MiXCR, one entry per CDR3 protein. The sample yields about 150,000 distinct CDR3 sequences, approximately 25% seen once. The germline V gene has CDR1 MNHEY and CDR2 SMNVEV (reference sequence). The CDR3 consists of 11 residues. V gave up 5 bases and J gave up 2 bases, with 0 bases separating them. The record originates from a study of patients and donors after allogeneic stem cell transplantation. This chain uses TRBV27 with TRBJ2-2; D not certain. The sample consisted of blood, either unsorted or a sorted T cell fraction (not recorded which). The TCR sequence derives from a human donor who was either an allogeneic HSCT recipient or a stem cell or donor lymphocyte infusion donor (not recorded which). It is not recorded whose cells these are; they may come from a transplant donor. The CDR3 region is CASSNTGELFF. CDR3 DNA: TGTGCCAGCAGTAACACCGGGGAGCTGTTTTTT.